Shown below are 23 T cell receptor beta chains from a single sample sequenced in a study of a mutant IDH1 vaccine in newly diagnosed glioma. Generated by immunoSEQ multiplex PCR, the TCRdb table keeps only in-frame clones and is missing some. The sample has tens of thousands of clones, around 80% seen once. These TCRs' antigens remain unknown. Described time point: week 11, during vaccination. It was 300 ug of mutant IDH1 20-mer peptide that made up each vaccine dose, given with topical imiquimod. This sample comprised PBMCs, obtained from a glioma patient whose treatment included an IDH1 peptide vaccine. The source is a man aged 45 to 65 with glioma.

The chain joins TRBV6-1 to TRBJ1-1; 7 nucleotides agree with TRBD1. V dropped 4 bases and J dropped 4; count of bases not matched to a gene: 9. The germline gives CDR1 MNHNS, CDR2 SASEGT. This CDR3 has 15 amino acids. The CDR3 bases are TGTGCCAGCAGTGGCGGTTCTAACAGGGGCACTGAAGCTTTCTTT. It translates to CASSGGSNRGTEAFF.

The V and J genes are TRBV15 and TRBJ1-2; the D gene is possibly TRBD1 (6 bases). This CDR3 region has 13 residues. Germline CDR1 is LNHNV and CDR2 is YYDKDF (reference sequence). V lost 5 bases and J 6 bases, leaving 13 bases between the germline ends. In DNA form, the CDR3 reads TGTGCCACCAGCTCTGGCAGGGGCGATGGCTACACCTTC. Translation gives CATSSGRGDGYTF.

The V gene is TRBV29-1, the J gene TRBJ1-4, with D maybe TRBD1 (6 bases). There are 19 residues in the CDR3. V dropped 7 bases and J dropped 0 bases, with 27 bases sitting between them. Germline CDR1 is SQVTM and CDR2 is ANQGSEA. This CDR3 is CSGVGAGQNYRPTNEKLFF. In DNA, the CDR3 is TGCAGCGGTGTAGGGGCGGGACAAAATTATCGTCCAACTAATGAAAAACTGTTTTTT.

V gene TRBV30 combines with J gene TRBJ2-2; D gene uncertain. CDR1 and CDR2 from the germline V gene are GTSNPN and SVGIG (reference sequence). V lost 1 base and J 9 bases, leaving 9 bases between the germline ends. The CDR3 is 12 residues long. Here the CDR3 DNA reads TGTGCCTGGAGTGGAGGTATCCGGGAGCTGTTTTTT. Encoded protein: CAWSGGIRELFF.

The V and J genes are TRBV2 and TRBJ2-3; TRBD2 matches 13 bases. Germline assignment: CDR1 SNHLY and CDR2 FYNNEI. There are 16 residues in the CDR3. Trimming took 6 bases from V and 0 from J; bases not matched to a gene: 3. The CDR3 nucleotides are TGTGCCAGCAGAGAGACTAGCGGGGGGAGCACAGATACGCAGTATTTT. Translated: CASRETSGGSTDTQYF.

CDR3 in DNA: TGTGCCAGCGCAAAAACAGATACGCAGTATTTT. It encodes CASAKTDTQYF. V and J are TRBV7-9 and TRBJ2-3, with unresolved D. Between the trimmed V and J ends, which lost 8 bases and 3 bases, there was a span of 6 bases. The length of the CDR3 is 11 residues. The germline V gene has CDR1 SEHNR and CDR2 FQNEAQ (reference sequence). The whole variable domain, remainder taken from reference TRBV7-9 and TRBJ2-3, is DTGVSQNPRHKITKRGQNVTFRCDPISEHNRLYWYRQTLGQGPEFLTYFQNEAQLEKSRLLSDRFSAERPKGSFSTLEIQRTEQGDSAMYLCASAKTDTQYFGPGTRLTVL.

The chain carries TRBV10-3 and TRBJ2-5, with 7 bases fitting TRBD2. In germline, CDR1 is ENHRY, CDR2 SYGVKD. The CDR3 is made up of 16 amino acids. The V and J ends lost 4 bases and 5 bases, in that order; junction bases with no gene match: 13. The CDR3 loop reads CAISVMSRELTETQYF. CDR3 nucleotides: TGTGCCATCAGTGTTATGTCGCGGGAGTTAACCGAGACCCAGTACTTC.

The gene calls are TRBV29-1 and TRBJ1-1; D is unclear. The CDR3 extends over 13 amino acids. The V end lost 4 bases, the J end lost 4 bases, and 13 bases lay between the germline ends. Germline CDR1 is SQVTM and CDR2 is ANQGSEA. CDR3 in amino acids: CSVGKGSGTEAFF. In nucleotides, the CDR3 is TGCAGCGTTGGTAAGGGCAGCGGCACTGAAGCTTTCTTT.

This chain links TRBV2 with TRBJ2-7; the D is unclear. CDR1 and CDR2 (germline): SNHLY, FYNNEI. The CDR3 runs 12 residues. Deletions cut 6 bases from V and 12 bases from J, with 18 bases between. As DNA, the CDR3 is TGTGCCAGCAGCGACCCCGGGCCTAGAAGGTACTTC. This gives the protein CASSDPGPRRYF.

The chain is built from TRBV10-3 and TRBJ1-1; the D gene is possibly TRBD1 (6 bases). Trimming shortened V by 5 bases and J by 4 bases, and 14 bases separated the two germline ends. The CDR3 runs 14 residues. Germline lookup yields CDR1 ENHRY and CDR2 SYGVKD. The CDR3 reads CAISKQGASTEAFF. As DNA, the CDR3 is TGTGCCATCAGTAAACAGGGAGCGAGCACTGAAGCTTTCTTT.

CDR3 DNA: TGTGCCAGCAGCTTAACGGGAGGGAACAGCAATGAGCAGTTCTTC. Protein product: CASSLTGGNSNEQFF. The chain has TRBV7-2 and TRBJ2-1, with 8 nucleotides matching TRBD2. The V gene's germline CDR1 is SGHTA and CDR2 FQGNSA. This CDR3 comprises 15 residues. V gave up 2 bases and J gave up 6 bases; unmatched junction bases: 6.

The chain is built from TRBV2 and TRBJ2-5; D unresolved. The CDR3 sequence is 13 residues long. Deletions cut 8 bases from V and 1 base from J, with 11 bases between. In germline, CDR1 is SNHLY, CDR2 FYNNEI. CDR3 DNA: TGTGCCAGCGAAGGGAAGTTCCAAGAGACCCAGTACTTC. Its protein is CASEGKFQETQYF.

The chain couples TRBV7-2 to TRBJ2-7, with 8 positions matching TRBD2. The V gene's germline CDR1 is SGHTA and CDR2 FQGNSA. J gave up 3 bases and V 1 base, and 5 bases lay outside the gene matches. This CDR3 comprises 15 residues. CDR3 loop: CASSLDLAGYYEQYF. The CDR3 region has the DNA TGTGCCAGCAGCTTAGATCTAGCGGGCTACTACGAGCAGTACTTC.

The gene calls are TRBV7-6 and TRBJ2-7; D may be TRBD2 (6 bases). The CDR3 runs to 15 residues. The germline V gene encodes CDR1 SGHVS and CDR2 FNYEAQ. Trimming removed 4 bases from V and 5 bases from J, with 18 bases in between. The CDR3 is CASSSLLASPHEQYF. The CDR3 coding sequence is TGTGCCAGCAGCTCATTACTAGCAAGTCCTCACGAGCAGTACTTC.

The chain recombines TRBV5-6 with TRBJ1-5; 10 nucleotides match TRBD1. The CDR3 length is 16 residues. The trim removed 4 bases at V and 0 bases at J, leaving 4 bases unmatched. Germline CDR1 and CDR2: SGHDT and YYEEEE. In nucleotides, the CDR3 is TGTGCCAGCAGCACGACAGGGGGCCCTAGCAATCAGCCCCAGCATTTT. It encodes CASSTTGGPSNQPQHF.

This clone has a handful of counts. The chain has TRBV27 and TRBJ2-7; 9 bases map to TRBD1. Looked up from germline, CDR1 is MNHEY and CDR2 is SMNVEV (reference sequence). The CDR3 has 17 residues. With 6 bases clipped from V and 4 bases from J, the junction kept 16 bases outside the gene matches. The CDR3 is CASSTESGTGTPYEQYF. The CDR3 DNA sequence: TGTGCCAGCAGCACCGAATCCGGGACAGGGACACCTTACGAGCAGTACTTC.

Notes on this clone: Other DNA sequences in the sample encode the same CDR3. J is TRBJ2-7 and V is TRBV15; 10 nucleotides agree with TRBD1. The germline CDR1 and CDR2 sequences are LNHNV and YYDKDF (reference sequence). V shed 3 bases, J shed 4 bases, and the junction held 3 bases outside the gene matches. The CDR3 has 14 amino acids. The CDR3 loop is CATSSDRGPYEQYF. CDR3 bases: TGTGCCACCAGCAGTGACAGGGGGCCTTACGAGCAGTACTTC.

CDR3 coding DNA: TGCGCCAGCAGCCAAAGTGGGGTTCGCTATGGCTACACCTTC. The encoded protein is CASSQSGVRYGYTF. The chain combines TRBV4-1 with TRBJ1-2, with D hard to call. V gave up 2 bases and J gave up 4 bases, with 11 bases separating them. The CDR3 has 14 residues. Germline V gene sequence: CDR1 MGHRA, CDR2 YSYEKL.

This rearrangement joins TRBV5-1 to TRBJ1-5; 7 nucleotides line up with TRBD1. The CDR3 extends over 15 amino acids. V shed 2 bases, J shed 4 bases, and the junction held 6 bases outside the gene matches. Germline CDR1 reads SGHRS; CDR2 reads YFSETQ. The DNA for the CDR3 is TGCGCCAGCAGCTTAATGTCAGGGGGGAATCAGCCCCAGCATTTT. Translation: CASSLMSGGNQPQHF.

This chain joins TRBV6-6 and TRBJ1-1; the match to TRBD1 covers 11 bases. The CDR3 has 15 residues. Germline V gene sequence: CDR1 MNHNY, CDR2 SVGAGI (reference sequence). V trimming: 3 bases; J trimming: 3 bases; junction bases outside the gene matches: 3. In DNA form, the CDR3 reads TGTGCCAGCAGTTATCCGGGACAGGGGGACACTGAAGCTTTCTTT. As protein: CASSYPGQGDTEAFF.

Here the CDR3 reads CASSLGRMGYEQYF. The CDR3 DNA reads as TGCGCCAGCAGCTTGGGTCGGATGGGCTACGAGCAGTACTTC. This chain links TRBV5-1 with TRBJ2-7; the D is unclear. Trimming took 0 bases from V and 3 from J, leaving 10 bases between them. This CDR3 has 14 residues. Looked up from germline, CDR1 is SGHRS and CDR2 is YFSETQ.

This chain joins TRBV7-2 and TRBJ2-1; a weak D match, TRBD2 (7 bases). V dropped 1 base and J dropped 0 bases, with 10 bases sitting between them. This CDR3 comprises 16 residues. CDR1 is SGHTA, CDR2 FQGNSA, per germline. The CDR3 DNA sequence: TGTGCCAGCAGCTTAGAGGGGGGGAGCTCCTACAATGAGCAGTTCTTC. Protein product: CASSLEGGSSYNEQFF.

This clone was picked up a small number of times. This chain uses TRBV7-9 with TRBJ1-5; 7 nucleotides line up with TRBD1. V lost 3 bases, J lost 5 bases, and 4 bases stayed unmatched. Germline assignment: CDR1 SEHNR and CDR2 FQNEAQ (reference sequence). The CDR3 is 14 amino acids. The CDR3 DNA reads as TGTGCCAGCAGCTTGACAGGGTTCGATCAGCCCCAGCATTTT. Its protein is CASSLTGFDQPQHF. Full variable domain (missing parts from reference TRBV7-9 and TRBJ1-5): DTGVSQNPRHKITKRGQNVTFRCDPISEHNRLYWYRQTLGQGPEFLTYFQNEAQLEKSRLLSDRFSAERPKGSFSTLEIQRTEQGDSAMYLCASSLTGFDQPQHFGDGTRLSIL.